This T cell receptor (beta chain) came from a study of T cells after yellow fever vaccination. As TCR cDNA was made by 5'RACE template switching, a universal primer site and UMIs were added. One entry per CDR3 protein results from TCRdb running MiXCR on the 5' RACE reads. The sample includes approximately 300,000 distinct CDR3 sequences, approximately 12% of them seen just once. This clonotype has only a few counts. The clonotype was recovered from a man between 18 and 29 years old who received the YFV17D yellow fever vaccine. The sequences come from CD4+ T cells sorted from PBMCs, collected 45 days after the yellow fever booster vaccination.

The DNA for the CDR3 is TGCAGTGCTAGGTCGGGACTAGCCACCGGGGAGCTGTTTTTT. It is translated as CSARSGLATGELFF. The chain couples TRBV20-1 to TRBJ2-2, with 9 bases that match TRBD2. The CDR3 spans 14 residues. CDR1 DFQATT and CDR2 SNEGSKA come from the germline V gene (reference sequence). V lost 3 bases to trimming and J lost 4 bases; unmatched junction nucleotides: 3.